Each of the 19 T cell receptor beta chains below was sequenced from the same sample in a study of T cell repertoires in cytomegalovirus infection. One entry per CDR3 protein results from TCRdb running MiXCR on the reads. Of just over 150,000 distinct CDR3 sequences in the sample, roughly a quarter were seen once. The specimen was PBMCs. These receptors originate from a human donor in good health (CMV status not recorded). Some clones in this sample may be carry-over from other donors' samples.

The V gene is TRBV6-4, the J gene TRBJ2-1, with a possible D match to TRBD1 (5 bases). V lost 3 bases to trimming and J lost 4 bases, with 16 bases between them. The CDR3 runs to 16 residues. Germline V CDR1 and CDR2: MRHNA, SNTAGT. CDR3 region: CASSERPMGQYNEQFF. CDR3 nucleotide sequence: TGTGCCAGCAGTGAGCGACCCATGGGGCAATACAATGAGCAGTTCTTC.

The chain combines TRBV7-3 with TRBJ2-1; the D gene is possibly TRBD1 (5 bases). CDR3 length equals 15 residues. Trimming took off 8 bases at V and 5 bases at J, with 19 bases between the two ends. Per the germline V gene, CDR1 is SGHTA and CDR2 is FQGTGA. DNA of the CDR3: TGTGCCAGCGCCTCCTATGGACCCAGGGACAATGAGCAGTTCTTC. It is translated as CASASYGPRDNEQFF.

The J gene is TRBJ2-2, the V gene TRBV7-3; TRBD2 might be the D (5 bases). CDR3 length: 14 amino acids. CDR1 is SGHTA and CDR2 is FQGTGA in the germline V gene. Trimming pared 4 bases from V and 5 bases from J, leaving 11 bases between. The DNA of the CDR3 is TGTGCCAGCAGCTCCCTCACGGGGACCGGGGAGCTGTTTTTT. Protein product: CASSSLTGTGELFF.

The DNA of the CDR3 is TGCAGTGCACGACCCAGGGGAAATGAGCAGTTCTTC. It yields the protein CSARPRGNEQFF. The chain links TRBV20-1 to TRBJ2-1, with D possibly being TRBD1 (6 bases). The germline V and J ends were trimmed by 6 bases and 7 bases, with 13 bases remaining between them. Germline-derived CDR1 and CDR2 are DFQATT and SNEGSKA (reference sequence). This CDR3 contains 12 residues.

J is TRBJ1-6 and V is TRBV27; the D is unclear. This CDR3 contains 14 residues. CDR1 MNHEY and CDR2 SMNVEV come from the germline V gene (reference sequence). V lost 6 bases and J 7 bases, leaving 13 bases between the germline ends. This CDR3 is CASRYTDLNSPLHF. CDR3 in DNA: TGTGCCAGCAGGTACACGGATCTGAATTCACCCCTCCACTTT.

This clonotype occurred a few times. The chain joins TRBV5-1 to TRBJ2-1, with 14 bases matching TRBD2. Germline V gene sequence: CDR1 SGHRS, CDR2 YFSETQ. The CDR3 contains 17 residues. V lost 0 bases and J lost 8; bases outside the gene matches: 7. The CDR3 sequence: CASSLVPGLAGDDEQFF. In DNA form, the CDR3 reads TGCGCCAGCAGCTTGGTCCCGGGACTAGCGGGAGACGATGAGCAGTTCTTC.

In DNA, the CDR3 is TGTGCCAGCACTACGCTAGCGGGGGCCAGGGGGGAGACCCAGTACTTC. This codes for CASTTLAGARGETQYF. The J gene is TRBJ2-5, the V gene TRBV6-1; 10 bases align to TRBD2. CDR1 is MNHNS, CDR2 SASEGT, per germline. The CDR3 contains 16 residues. Trimming removed 7 bases from V and 5 bases from J; junction bases left unmatched: 13.

This clonotype occurred a few times. The chain combines TRBV6-5 with TRBJ1-2, with 10 positions matching TRBD1. Germline-derived CDR1 and CDR2 are MNHEY and SVGAGI. The CDR3 is made up of 13 amino acids. V trimming: 8 bases; J trimming: 6 bases; junction bases outside the gene matches: 6. CDR3: CASRTGGNHGYTF. Here the CDR3 DNA reads TGTGCCAGCCGGACAGGGGGGAACCATGGCTACACCTTC.

Details on this clonotype: One end of the junction is discordant with germline, which a read error may explain. The genes are TRBV12-3 or TRBV12-4 and TRBJ2-3; D not certain. The CDR3 runs to 14 residues. The CDR3 sequence: CASSPPTHTDTKYF. The CDR3 nucleotides are TGTGCCAGCAGTCCCCCAACGCACACGGATACGAAGTATTTT.

The chain is built from TRBV12-3 or TRBV12-4 and TRBJ2-3, with a possible D match to TRBD1 (5 bases). Trimming shortened V by 5 bases and J by 7 bases, and 10 bases separated the two germline ends. The CDR3 has 12 amino acids. The CDR3 DNA sequence: TGTGCCAGCAGTCCAGGGTGGAATACGCAGTATTTT. Translating it yields CASSPGWNTQYF.

This clonotype was detected a few times. The genes are TRBV19 and TRBJ1-1; 8 bases map to TRBD1. The CDR3 has 14 residues. Trimming removed 6 bases from V and 1 base from J; junction bases left unmatched: 4. Germline loops: CDR1 LNHDA, CDR2 SQIVND (reference sequence). The CDR3: CASRDRVRNTEAFF. The DNA of the CDR3 is TGTGCCAGTAGGGACAGGGTAAGGAACACTGAAGCTTTCTTT.

The J gene is TRBJ2-6, the V gene TRBV28; D is unclear. Germline loops: CDR1 MDHEN, CDR2 SYDVKM. The length of the CDR3 is 14 residues. The V and J ends lost 7 bases and 1 base respectively, with 8 bases between them. The CDR3 sequence: CASNRQSGANVLTF. CDR3 nucleotides: TGTGCCAGCAATAGGCAGTCTGGGGCCAACGTCCTGACTTTC.

The rearrangement links TRBV7-6 to TRBJ2-7; 10 bases fit TRBD2. The germline CDR1 and CDR2 sequences are SGHVS and FNYEAQ. The V and J ends lost 2 bases and 5 bases, in that order; junction bases with no gene match: 15. The CDR3 totals 18 residues. The chain's CDR3 is CASSLKAPSGSFPHEQYF. CDR3 sequence (DNA): TGTGCCAGCAGCTTAAAGGCTCCTAGCGGGAGTTTCCCACACGAGCAGTACTTC.

This chain uses TRBV19 with TRBJ2-1; 9 bases fit TRBD1. The CDR3 covers 18 residues. The ends lost 7 bases at V and 7 bases at J; junction bases unmatched: 20. Germline loops: CDR1 LNHDA, CDR2 SQIVND (reference sequence). In DNA form, the CDR3 reads TGTGCCAGTACGAGGGGACAGGGAGACCTCATAAGACGGAATGAGCAGTTCTTC. Amino acid sequence: CASTRGQGDLIRRNEQFF.

The chain joins TRBV7-3 to TRBJ1-2, with D uncertain. The V gene's germline CDR1 is SGHTA and CDR2 FQGTGA. V lost 5 bases to trimming and J lost 4 bases, with 20 bases between them. The CDR3 runs to 16 residues. As DNA, the CDR3 is TGTGCCAGCAGCGCGGCAGCAGAGGCCGGTAGCTATGGCTACACCTTC. Translating gives CASSAAAEAGSYGYTF.

The V and J genes are TRBV18 and TRBJ1-1, with D perhaps matching TRBD1 (5 bases). Trimming left V 3 bases short and J 3 bases short, with 11 bases between. Germline CDR1 and CDR2: KGHSH and LQKENI. The length of the CDR3 is 14 residues. CDR3 DNA: TGTGCCAGCTCACCTCAGGACATGTACACTGAAGCTTTCTTT. Translating it yields CASSPQDMYTEAFF.

The chain is built from TRBV5-6 and TRBJ2-2, with 7 bases fitting TRBD2. Unmatched junction bases numbered 11, after V lost 2 bases and J lost 7 bases. Germline-derived CDR1 and CDR2 are SGHDT and YYEEEE. The CDR3 has 16 residues. This chain's CDR3 is CASSFALAASHGELFF. The CDR3, as DNA: TGTGCCAGCAGCTTTGCGCTAGCGGCGTCTCACGGGGAGCTGTTTTTT.

V gene TRBV27 combines with J gene TRBJ2-1, with 8 bases fitting TRBD1. The V and J ends lost 7 bases and 9 bases, in that order; junction bases with no gene match: 11. From germline, CDR1 is MNHEY and CDR2 SMNVEV (reference sequence). The CDR3 consists of 14 residues. The CDR3, as DNA: TGTGCCAGCATCGTGGGGCAGGGGGCAGGTGAGCAGTTCTTC. Encoded protein: CASIVGQGAGEQFF.

This clonotype was detected only a few times. The chain carries TRBV7-9 and TRBJ1-6, with D possibly being TRBD1 (5 bases). CDR1 is SEHNR and CDR2 is FQNEAQ in the germline V gene (reference sequence). There are 13 residues in the CDR3. V was pared by 4 bases and J by 7 bases, with 8 bases between. CDR3 loop: CASSSSGNSPLHF. DNA of the CDR3: TGTGCCAGCAGCTCCTCAGGGAATTCACCCCTCCACTTT.